Listed here are 15 T cell receptor beta chains from one sample, sequenced in a study of control samples from healthy donors and cancer patients (dated by TCRdb to 2020 to 2021). The receptor library was made with the immunoSEQ multiplex PCR assay. TCRdb obtained this table from immuneACCESS and retained in-frame rearrangements with V and J assigned. These tables miss some clones; where compared with another copy, unresolved V genes account for less than half of the shortfall, and the remainder is unexplained. The sample includes roughly 76,000 clones, with around 95% observed a single time. 6.2% of the sample goes to the ten largest clones. The source material was blood. These TCRs come from a woman aged 40 to 55 in good health.

J is TRBJ2-7 and V is TRBV7-3; TRBD2 aligns across 11 bases. Germline V gene data show CDR1 as SGHTA and CDR2 as FQGTGA. The length of the CDR3 is 15 residues. V trimming: 4 bases; J trimming: 1 base; junction bases outside the gene matches: 3. CDR3 nucleotide sequence: TGTGCCAGCAGCTCGACTAGCGGGGAGTCCTACGAGCAGTACTTC. It yields the protein CASSSTSGESYEQYF.

V gene TRBV20-1 combines with J gene TRBJ1-1; the D is unclear. V gave up 3 bases and J gave up 7 bases, with 9 bases separating them. The CDR3 runs 11 residues. Germline CDR1 and CDR2: DFQATT and SNEGSKA (reference sequence). The CDR3 protein is CSASLQFEAFF. CDR3 DNA sequence: TGCAGTGCTAGTTTGCAGTTTGAAGCTTTCTTT.

CDR3 sequence reads: CATIGSRGQYF. The CDR3 DNA reads TGTGCCACCATAGGGTCCAGGGGCCAGTACTTC. The chain joins TRBV19 to TRBJ2-5; weak D call: TRBD1 (6 bases). The CDR3 has 11 amino acids. Trimming cost V 10 bases and J 10 bases, with 16 bases left between them. Germline CDR1 reads LNHDA; CDR2 reads SQIVND (reference sequence).

The chain joins TRBV3-1 (or the pseudogene TRBV3-2) to TRBJ1-2; no definite D call. Trimming took off 3 bases at V and 5 bases at J, with 19 bases between the two ends. CDR1 is LGHDT, CDR2 YNNKEL, per germline (reference sequence). The CDR3 covers 16 residues. The CDR3 loop reads CASSHLGRGIGYGYTF. The CDR3 DNA sequence: TGTGCCAGCAGCCATTTAGGGCGGGGAATAGGTTATGGCTACACCTTC.

The J gene is TRBJ2-7, the V gene TRBV6-2 or TRBV6-3, with no clear D. Per the germline V gene, CDR1 is MNHEY and CDR2 is SVGEGT. This CDR3 is built from 12 residues. V lost 1 base and J lost 3, with 4 bases in between. The CDR3: CASSYLLYEQYF. CDR3 DNA: TGTGCCAGCAGTTACTTGCTCTACGAGCAGTACTTC.

The J gene is TRBJ2-2, the V gene TRBV24-1; either TRBD1 or TRBD2 may fit D (5 bases each). The V end was cut by 8 bases, the J end by 0 bases, with 18 bases between. The length of the CDR3 is 17 residues. CDR1 and CDR2 (germline): KGHDR, SFDVKD. In DNA, the CDR3 is TGTGCCACCATGGGACCATACCCAATCGCGAACACCGGGGAGCTGTTTTTT. Translation: CATMGPYPIANTGELFF.

J is TRBJ2-5 and V is TRBV27; the match to TRBD1 covers 7 bases. The V and J ends lost 5 bases and 5 bases, in that order; junction bases with no gene match: 8. Germline V gene lookup returns CDR1 MNHEY and CDR2 SMNVEV (reference sequence). The CDR3 runs 14 residues. The CDR3, as DNA: TGTGCCAGCAGTCAGACAGGGTTAGGCGAGACCCAGTACTTC. Translated: CASSQTGLGETQYF.

This clone was found once. The gene calls are TRBV6-2 or TRBV6-3 and TRBJ2-5, with TRBD1 identical over 12 bases. Germline loops: CDR1 MNHEY, CDR2 SVGEGT. This CDR3 spans 24 amino acids. V trimming: 7 bases; J trimming: 3 bases; junction bases outside the gene matches: 33. CDR3 loop: CASNPLRALVSGTGGASREETQYF. CDR3 DNA sequence: TGTGCCAGCAACCCATTAAGGGCCTTAGTATCAGGGACAGGGGGCGCCTCCCGGGAAGAGACCCAGTACTTC.

V usage is TRBV12-3 or TRBV12-4 and J usage is TRBJ2-2; unclear D gene. Trimming removed 1 base at V and 6 bases at J, with 3 bases between. The CDR3 loop spans 12 amino acids. CDR3 DNA sequence: TGTGCCAGCAGTTTAGACTCCGGGGAGCTGTTTTTT. Translation: CASSLDSGELFF.

The rearrangement uses TRBV11-1 and TRBJ2-3; either TRBD1 or TRBD2 may fit D (5 bases each). From germline, CDR1 is SGHAT and CDR2 FQDESV (reference sequence). CDR3 size: 14 residues. V lost 5 bases, J lost 9 bases, and 18 bases lay in between. The CDR3 DNA is TGTGCCAGCAGCGACCAGGGACGCCAGACGACGCAGTATTTT. Translating gives CASSDQGRQTTQYF.

This sequence joins TRBV4-1 and TRBJ2-1; 9 positions agree with TRBD1. After removal of 3 bases from V and 8 bases from J, the junction contained 8 bases not matched to a gene. The CDR3 is 15 amino acids. Germline V gene lookup returns CDR1 MGHRA and CDR2 YSYEKL. Here the CDR3 reads CASSHPGQGNYEQFF. The CDR3 nucleotides read TGCGCCAGCAGCCACCCGGGACAGGGTAACTATGAGCAGTTCTTC.

The rearrangement links TRBV7-9 to TRBJ2-1; tentatively, D is TRBD1 or TRBD2 (6 bases each). The V gene's germline CDR1 is SEHNR and CDR2 FQNEAQ (reference sequence). Trimming shortened V by 1 base and J by 12 bases, and 10 bases separated the two germline ends. The length of the CDR3 is 12 residues. CDR3 DNA: TGTGCCAGCAGCTTAGGGGGGGCCAGGCAGTTCTTC. It yields the protein CASSLGGARQFF.

The chain links TRBV2 to TRBJ2-1; 8 positions match TRBD1. In germline, CDR1 is SNHLY, CDR2 FYNNEI. The CDR3 contains 14 residues. The ends lost 7 bases at V and 6 bases at J; junction bases unmatched: 8. The CDR3 sequence: CASTPRDRINEQFF. The CDR3 coding sequence is TGTGCCAGCACCCCGAGGGACAGGATCAATGAGCAGTTCTTC.

This sequence joins TRBV30 and TRBJ2-7; 8 bases map to TRBD1. This CDR3 is 11 amino acids long. Germline V gene lookup returns CDR1 GTSNPN and CDR2 SVGIG (reference sequence). The junction had 3 bases not matched to a gene; V was cut back by 5 bases and J by 6 bases. The CDR3 bases are TGTGCCTGGGACAGGGGTCCCGAGCAGTACTTC. Amino acids: CAWDRGPEQYF. Based on the CDR3 plus reference TRBV30 and TRBJ2-7, the full variable domain is SQTIHQWPATLVQPVGSPLSLECTVEGTSNPNLYWYRQAAGRGLQLLFYSVGIGQISSEVPQNLSASRPQDRQFILSSKKLLLSDSGFYLCAWDRGPEQYFGPGTRLTVT.

This chain links TRBV29-1 with TRBJ1-3, with D tentatively TRBD1 (6 bases). CDR1 and CDR2 (germline): SQVTM, ANQGSEA. V was shortened by 3 bases and J by 2 bases, with 11 bases between the two germline ends. The CDR3 totals 14 residues. CDR3 DNA sequence: TGCAGCGTTGACGACGGGGGCGCTGGAAACACCATATATTTT. Protein sequence: CSVDDGGAGNTIYF.